This TCR beta chain is from a study of blood T cells in healthy people across ages (dated by TCRdb to the mid-2010s). Notes on the research overall: In model experiments, template switching captured about one uniquely barcoded TCR beta cDNA molecule for every two T cells. Using the same blood draw, the study looked at two additional independent replicas of 1 million unique cDNA reads for two donors, one aged 18 to 30 and the other aged 80 or older. Age-related changes in TCR beta repertoire diversity were measured in the study by deep sequencing normalized with unique cDNA molecular identifiers. Donors were grouped into four age groups: young (average 16 years), middle-aged (39), aged (around 60) and long-lived (approximately 78). Donors of different ages were randomly distributed across sequencing lanes to avoid experimental bias.

On the study overall, not on this receptor specifically: Conclusive comparison of naive and antigen-experienced compartments was prevented by the profiling of bulk unsorted PBMCs. Estimates of total diversity based on one million sequenced T cells were regarded as lower bounds and as underestimates. The percentage of naive T cells measured by flow cytometry correlated strongly with observed TCR beta diversity. The long-lived group showed more naive CD4+ T cells, fewer expanded clones and increased TCR diversity than the aged group, suggesting age selection. Because donor CMV infection status was unknown, age-related changes in expanded clonotypes were potentially confounded. Observed TCR beta diversity per million T cells fell roughly linearly with age, and a significant reduction was already apparent by age around 40.

This clonotype was detected only a few times. The antigen this receptor binds is unknown. No quality values exist for individual bases; no much larger clone is one base distant. For CDR1 and CDR2, the germline V gene lists SGHTA and FQGNSA. From the cysteine up to the phenylalanine, the CDR3 has a length of 17 residues. The retained sequence is limited to the CDR3, 51 bases, with the frame set at the first base. Trimming at the junction amounts to 4 bases on V and 3 bases on J, and the germline ends lie 21 bases apart. The approximately 41 donors, aged about 6 to 100 years, were systemically healthy Caucasian individuals from Russia. Around 9.7 milliliters of peripheral blood were collected from each donor into EDTA-treated Vacutainer tubes. Ficoll-Paque density-gradient centrifugation was used to isolate PBMCs, with at least 7 million obtained per sample. Total RNA was extracted from PBMCs with Trizol reagent, with at least 5 micrograms obtained per sample. Naive CD45RAhigh/CD27high T cell percentages were measured by flow cytometry on a PBMC aliquot from every donor.

Libraries were prepared through 5' RACE. The instrument given in TCRdb is Illumina HiSeq 2500. A second PCR of roughly 7 to 12 cycles was run with a J-beta primer mix and a sample-barcoded 5' primer. Each TCR beta cDNA molecule received a unique molecular identifier from a template-switch 5' adaptor carrying 12 random nucleotides. Each sample yielded at least 2.5 million CDR3-containing paired-end reads. The Mint cDNA synthesis kit, primed by a TRBC-specific oligonucleotide, was used to synthesize first-strand cDNA from all RNA. All cDNA was treated with uracil-DNA glycosylase and then went through a first 18-cycle PCR with the universal primers M1SS and BC2_uni_R. The original methods were these. Each sample was normalized by randomly selecting 1 million high-quality reads, each carrying a distinct molecular identifier. Instead of being binned into consensus sequences, reads that shared molecular identifiers were thrown out. MiTCR, with a Q25 quality threshold and the strictest error-elimination algorithm, was used for CDR3 identification, clonotype clustering and error correction. Lower-bound total TCR beta diversity was estimated with a nonparametric unseen species model using Euler transformation. The public reads were quality trimmed at Q25 with fastp and then assembled into clones with MiXCR by TCRdb, keeping productive beta chains. Rows are unified per CDR3 protein, each entry keeping the most common DNA and genes. The V and J calls were not made by the authors but by TCRdb's processing. This sample gives around 1.5 million distinct CDR3 sequences in total; around 36% of them show up just once. The leading ten clones occupy roughly 10% of the sample.

Sample: blood. The V gene is TRBV7-2 and the J gene is TRBJ1-2; the D region possibly corresponds to TRBD1 (6 bases align). This clonotype was sampled from a woman in her thirties in good health. CDR3 region: CASSSRTAPVSYYGYTF. The DNA reads as follows: TGTGCCAGCAGCTCGAGGACAGCGCCAGTTTCTTACTATGGCTACACCTTC.